This T cell receptor (beta chain) was captured in a study of blood T cell repertoires in COVID-19. Sequencing used immunoSEQ multiplex PCR; TCRdb keeps in-frame clones, though not all of them. Altogether about 200,000 clones are present, 70% to 90% being singletons, with the ten largest covering about 6.8%. Germline CDR1 reads LNHDA; CDR2 reads SQIVND (reference sequence). Deletions cut 7 bases from V and 0 bases from J, with 14 bases between. The CDR3 contains 15 residues. The gene calls are TRBV19 and TRBJ2-3; the D gene is possibly TRBD2 (5 bases). What was sequenced was peripheral blood. The sequence was collected from a woman aged 40 to 50 who had recovered from COVID-19. CDR3 sequence: CASKSARTSTDTQYF. The CDR3 DNA reads TGTGCCAGTAAATCTGCCAGGACTAGCACAGATACGCAGTATTTT.